This T cell receptor (beta chain) originates from a study of T cells after yellow fever vaccination (dated by TCRdb to the late 2010s). Some background on the complete study: The SMART-Seq v4 Ultra Low Input RNA kit was used to prepare libraries from fractions with low cell numbers. Bulk TCR alpha and beta repertoires were sequenced longitudinally to track T-cell clones before and after primary and booster YFV17D yellow fever vaccination. Two healthy male donors, one aged 18 to 30 and one aged 30 to 40 years, made up the cohort. Blood was collected at multiple timepoints before and after primary and secondary immunization, and bulk PBMC replicates and cell subsets were isolated. Paper-wide results and their limitations: A small share of clonotypes occurred in both CD4 and CD8 compartments, likely arising from convergent recombination. Only a couple of donors were included in the study, so the extent to which the findings can be generalized is limited. The secondary T-cell response was found to be weaker but faster than the primary response, with a peak reached on day 5 rather than on day 15. Because abundant contaminating clonotypes from the bulk population could be contained in FACS-sorted repertoires, computational filtering was required. After the booster, most clones that had expanded after primary vaccination were detected again (nearly 98% of CD4 and around nine tenths of CD8), suggesting broad maintenance of memory.

The germline V gene (reference sequence) sets CDR1 to MNHEY and CDR2 to SMNVEV. Reading from cysteine to phenylalanine, the CDR3 counts 15 amino acids. Solely the CDR3 DNA is kept, with 45 bases framed from the first base. V is shortened by 5 bases, J by 12 bases, and the region joining them spans 23 bases. Synthesis of TCR cDNA relied on 5'RACE template switching, a step that introduced a universal primer site along with unique molecular identifiers. cDNA synthesis was primed from both the TCR alpha and TCR beta constant segments. Library amplification used two PCR steps, and the second PCR step added sample barcodes and sequencing adapters. Sequencing of the libraries was done on either Illumina HiSeq 2500 (2x100 bp) or NovaSeq (2x150 bp). As for how the authors treated the data: MIGEC handled demultiplexing of reads and collapsing into UMI consensus sequences, while MiXCR performed V(D)J alignment. Clonotypes responding to the vaccine were identified with edgeR on replicate PBMC samples, with the criteria of FDR below 0.01 and a log2 fold change above 5 up to day 15. Each bulk clonotype received a CD4 or CD8 identity based on whether the sequenced CD4 or CD8 repertoire contained that clonotype at higher abundance. TCRdb applied fastp at Q25 and MiXCR to the public reads, then kept only in-frame beta chains. CDR3 protein sequences are deduplicated, and each keeps its most common genes and DNA. The V and J calls were not made by the authors but by TCRdb's processing. In this sample the table shows 300,000 or so distinct CDR3 sequences, 10% to 15% of which occur a single time. Jointly, the top ten make up 0.5% to 0.6% of the sample.

Details on this clonotype: The antigen it binds to is not known. It has no much larger one-base neighbor in the sample; base qualities were not kept.

This specimen's treatment or condition label, interpreted: live attenuated yellow fever vaccine strain. A standard Ficoll-Paque protocol was used to isolate PBMCs from peripheral blood. Dynabeads CD4 and CD8 positive selection kits were used to isolate CD4 and CD8 T-cell fractions. RNA was extracted with TriZol from bulk PBMCs, CD4 and CD8 fractions, and dextramer-positive and dextramer-negative fractions. Recombination joined TRBV27 with TRBJ2-1; no confident D gene assignment can be made. The clonotype originates from a man younger than 40 who received the YFV17D yellow fever vaccine. The sequencing used CD4+ T cells sorted from PBMCs, collected 45 days after the yellow fever booster vaccination. Read as DNA, the sequence is TGTGCCAGCAGTCCCCCCGGGCCCCCCAAAAGAGTGCAGTTCTTC. It specifies CASSPPGPPKRVQFF.